The rows below give T cell receptor beta chains drawn from one sample of a study of T-cell memory formation after mild COVID-19. TCRdb reprocessed the 5' RACE reads via MiXCR and lists one record per CDR3 protein. Here the sample spans 300,000 to 350,000 distinct CDR3 sequences, 19% being singletons. Sequenced sample: PBMCs or a T cell subset sorted from them (not recorded which). The receptors here all came from a man between 18 and 29 years old who had mild COVID-19 (a few samples of this study predate the infection). Cell type and time point are not known. Both conserved end residues are part of each CDR3.

TRBJ2-3 | TRBV4-2 | 19 | CASSQDPASSAGRADTQYF
TRBJ1-2 | TRBV7-2 | 17 | CASSPTRRTVANYGYTF
TRBJ2-7 | TRBV10-3 | 15 | CAISESGQGSYEQYF
TRBJ2-2 | TRBV7-9 | 14 | CASSDTGTPGELFF
TRBJ1-1 | TRBV20-1 | 14 | CSARGTGGDTEAFF
TRBJ2-2 | TRBV7-6 | 16 | CASSLFVASNTGELFF
TRBJ2-2 | TRBV29-1 | 13 | CSAEKQDTGELFF
TRBJ2-7 | TRBV19 | 13 | CASSMGTGREQYF
TRBJ1-2 | TRBV4-3 | 15 | CASSQSRTAYYGYTF
TRBJ2-6 | TRBV2 | 18 | CASSEGDPKFSGANVLTF
TRBJ2-2 | TRBV9 | 16 | CASSGDLGETTGELFF
TRBJ1-1 | TRBV3-1 | 13 | CASTLSGGTEAFF
TRBJ1-4 | TRBV20-1 | 14 | CSAQAGGRDEKLFF
TRBJ2-1 | TRBV9 | 18 | CASSPGTGSNKRGNEQFF
TRBJ2-5 | TRBV7-9 | 14 | CASSFQGRKETQYF
TRBJ2-2 | TRBV14 | 16 | CASSRGTGGDYGELFF
TRBJ1-5 | TRBV28 | 15 | CASSFPPSVNQPQHF
TRBJ2-5 | TRBV20-1 | 14 | CSARDPQNQETQYF
TRBJ2-1 | TRBV24-1 | 15 | CATSDRRGAGNEQFF
TRBJ2-2 | TRBV6-1 | 14 | CASRWDRATGELFF
TRBJ1-1 | TRBV12-3/TRBV12-4 | 14 | CASSFDRTYTEAFF
TRBJ2-6 | TRBV12-3/TRBV12-4 | 18 | CASSLVEGRGTGANVLTF
TRBJ2-3 | TRBV7-2 | 12 | CASNLQGDTQYF
TRBJ1-1 | TRBV15 | 12 | CATSSGGREAFF
TRBJ1-1 | TRBV6-5 | 13 | CASSWLTGTEAFF
TRBJ2-7 | TRBV12-3/TRBV12-4 | 13 | CASSPQGRSEQYF
TRBJ1-6 | TRBV6-6 | 15 | CASSYSELDRSPLHF
TRBJ2-6 | TRBV21-1 | 18 | CASTPGQSLLVGANVLTF